Listed here are 16 T cell receptor beta chains from one sample, sequenced in a study of cytomegalovirus exposure and HLA in healthy donors. The PCR had 60 Vbeta and 13 Jbeta primers. Only in-frame clones appear in the TCRdb table, and some are missing; sequencing was by immunoSEQ multiplex PCR. The sample yields 75,000 to 95,000 clones, 80% to 90% seen once. Sequencing used PBMCs. The receptors stem from a man aged 18 to 30 in good health and CMV-seronegative.

This clone was counted a few times. The V call is TRBV28, the J call TRBJ1-1; TRBD1 is a possible D gene (6 bases). CDR3 length equals 19 residues. The V end lost 7 bases, the J end lost 4 bases, and 31 bases lay between the germline ends. CDR1 and CDR2 from the germline V gene are MDHEN and SYDVKM. In DNA form, the CDR3 reads TGTGCCAGCACTCGGTCCGTGGTACAGGGAAAAATAAGGAGCACTGAAGCTTTCTTT. This sequence encodes CASTRSVVQGKIRSTEAFF.

V gene TRBV6-5 combines with J gene TRBJ2-5; the D gene is possibly TRBD2 (6 bases). The J call is in doubt because the DNA end fits TRBJ2-7 better. Germline loops: CDR1 MNHEY, CDR2 SVGAGI. The CDR3 covers 14 residues. The CDR3 region is CASSIDGSSYEQYF. The CDR3 coding sequence is TGTGCCAGCAGTATCGACGGGAGCTCCTACGAGCAGTACTTC.

This clone was seen a single time. The rearrangement links TRBV6-5 to TRBJ2-7, with TRBD1 identical over 8 bases. Per germline, CDR1 MNHEY and CDR2 SVGAGI. V lost 6 bases, J lost 5 bases, and 9 bases stayed unmatched. This CDR3 has 14 residues. The CDR3 coding sequence is TGTGCCAGCAGACGACAGGGGCCCACAGACGAGCAGTACTTC. This codes for CASRRQGPTDEQYF.

The CDR3 DNA sequence: TGTGCCAGTAGTCCTCGGACAGGGGGGCGCTACGAGCAGTACTTC. Translating it yields CASSPRTGGRYEQYF. The chain carries TRBV19 and TRBJ2-7, with 10 nucleotides matching TRBD1. In germline, CDR1 is LNHDA, CDR2 SQIVND (reference sequence). The J segment lost 3 bases and the V segment lost 5 bases, leaving 7 bases of the junction unmatched. CDR3 length equals 15 residues.

The chain employs TRBV7-6 and TRBJ2-7, with a possible D match to TRBD2 (5 bases). Per germline, CDR1 SGHVS and CDR2 FNYEAQ. Trimming removed 2 bases from V and 2 bases from J, with 10 bases in between. CDR3 length: 14 residues. DNA for the CDR3: TGTGCCAGCAGCTTAACCGGGAAACCCTACGAGCAGTACTTC. It specifies CASSLTGKPYEQYF.

The chain employs TRBV7-9 and TRBJ2-7; D is ambiguous. V dropped 5 bases and J dropped 3 bases, with 20 bases sitting between them. This CDR3 region has 16 residues. The germline gives CDR1 SEHNR, CDR2 FQNEAQ (reference sequence). CDR3 sequence reads: CASSPYSGPMNYEQYF. The CDR3 bases are TGTGCCAGCAGCCCCTACTCAGGCCCAATGAACTACGAGCAGTACTTC.

The rearrangement uses TRBV14 and TRBJ1-2, with 11 bases aligning to TRBD1. CDR1 and CDR2 from the germline V gene are SGHDN and FVKESK. The V gene end was trimmed by 4 bases and the J gene end by 7 bases; junction bases not matched to a gene: 2. The CDR3 covers 13 residues. Here the CDR3 reads CASSPGQGVGYTF. The DNA of the CDR3 is TGTGCCAGCAGCCCGGGACAGGGGGTTGGCTACACCTTC.

This clone was counted once. The rearrangement links TRBV19 to TRBJ2-7; 8 bases are a match to TRBD1. The CDR3 has 16 amino acids. The germline CDR1 and CDR2 sequences are LNHDA and SQIVND (reference sequence). The V segment lost 3 bases and the J segment 5 bases; nucleotides outside the gene matches: 12. The CDR3 DNA follows: TGTGCCAGTAGTATCTTGACAGGGGACGGGTCGGACGAGCAGTACTTC. It codes for CASSILTGDGSDEQYF. The variable domain in full, completed from reference TRBV19 and TRBJ2-7, reads DGGITQSPKYLFRKEGQNVTLSCEQNLNHDAMYWYRQDPGQGLRLIYYSQIVNDFQKGDIAEGYSVSREKKESFPLTVTSAQKNPTAFYLCASSILTGDGSDEQYFGPGTRLTVT.

V and J are TRBV27 and TRBJ2-7, with 13 bases matching TRBD2. CDR1 is MNHEY and CDR2 is SMNVEV in the germline V gene (reference sequence). The CDR3 has 15 residues. V shed 5 bases and J 4 bases; nucleotides not matched to a gene: 5. CDR3 DNA: TGTGCCAGCAGTCCAACTAGCGGGAGGGTTTACGAGCAGTACTTC. This sequence encodes CASSPTSGRVYEQYF.

This clone has a handful of counts. V usage is TRBV5-6 and J usage is TRBJ1-2, with D unclear. The CDR3 is 15 amino acids. Per germline, CDR1 SGHDT and CDR2 YYEEEE. The V gene lost 5 bases and the J gene lost 2 bases, with 16 bases spanning the gap. CDR3 protein: CASSILRRPNYGYTF. The CDR3 region has the DNA TGTGCCAGCAGTATTTTAAGGAGACCCAACTATGGCTACACCTTC.

The chain links TRBV7-2 to TRBJ1-1; 9 nucleotides agree with TRBD1. Germline V CDR1 and CDR2: SGHTA, FQGNSA. CDR3 length equals 14 residues. Germline trimming cut 4 bases from V and 4 bases from J; bases unmatched to any gene: 4. The CDR3 loop is CASSSRQGGTEAFF. CDR3 DNA sequence: TGTGCCAGCAGCTCTCGACAGGGGGGCACTGAAGCTTTCTTT.

This clone was counted a single time. The rearrangement links TRBV7-8 to TRBJ2-2; 9 positions agree with TRBD1. V trimming: 5 bases; J trimming: 5 bases; junction bases outside the gene matches: 27. Looked up from germline, CDR1 is SGHVS and CDR2 is FQNEAQ. The CDR3 runs to 22 residues. CDR3 sequence (DNA): TGTGCCAGCAGCAACAGTACTCCGGGACAGGGTGATCTAAAAAGTGGGACCGGGGAGCTGTTTTTT. This codes for CASSNSTPGQGDLKSGTGELFF.

V gene TRBV7-6 combines with J gene TRBJ1-4; perhaps TRBD1 as D (6 bases). The CDR3 sequence is 14 residues long. Germline V gene sequence: CDR1 SGHVS, CDR2 FNYEAQ. Trimming shortened V by 5 bases and J by 5 bases, and 12 bases separated the two germline ends. CDR3: CASSLQGGNEKLFF. In nucleotides, the CDR3 is TGTGCCAGCAGCCTACAGGGTGGAAATGAAAAACTGTTTTTT.

V gene TRBV7-2 combines with J gene TRBJ1-2, with 7 bases matching TRBD1. Germline V CDR1 and CDR2: SGHTA, FQGNSA. CDR3 length: 15 amino acids. Trimming at V came to 2 bases and at J to 4 bases, leaving 7 bases not matched to a gene. The CDR3 coding sequence is TGTGCCAGCAGCTTATCGGCAGGGGGTAGCTATGGCTACACCTTC. This translates into CASSLSAGGSYGYTF.

This chain joins TRBV30 and TRBJ2-1; 7 nucleotides agree with TRBD2. The CDR3 length is 15 residues. The germline gives CDR1 GTSNPN, CDR2 SVGIG (reference sequence). The V segment lost 3 bases and the J segment 3 bases; nucleotides outside the gene matches: 8. The CDR3 DNA follows: TGTGCCTGGAGCCCCGGGAGGTACTTCTACAATGAGCAGTTCTTC. Amino acid sequence: CAWSPGRYFYNEQFF.

The chain carries TRBV7-9 and TRBJ1-2; the D is unclear. Germline CDR1 reads SEHNR; CDR2 reads FQNEAQ (reference sequence). This CDR3 has 13 residues. Trimming removed 0 bases at V and 13 bases at J, with 15 bases between. CDR3 sequence (DNA): TGTGCCAGCAGCTTAGCGTCGGGTGTGCGGGGCACCTTC. This sequence encodes CASSLASGVRGTF.